The sequence of this T cell receptor (beta chain) was determined in a study of T cell repertoires in cytomegalovirus infection. General study findings and limits: What dominated the ex vivo response were HLA-C-restricted CMV-specific TCR beta clonotypes.

Concerning this clonotype: Its matching antigen is unknown.

The CDR3 covers 11 residues. The trim removed 5 bases at V and 9 bases at J, leaving 4 bases unmatched. Germline V CDR1 and CDR2: SGHTA, FQGNSA. Each CDR3 protein gets one entry after TCRdb re-called the reads with MiXCR. Here the sample spans around 290,000 distinct CDR3 sequences, roughly 25% being singletons. This receptor was taken from a human donor in good health (CMV status not recorded). Some clones in this sample may be carry-over from other donors' samples. The chain combines TRBV7-2 with TRBJ2-7; TRBD1 agrees at 7 bases. Sequencing was performed on PBMCs. The CDR3 DNA follows: TGTGCCAGCAGCCACGGGACAGCGCAGTACTTC. Amino acid sequence: CASSHGTAQYF.